The sample holds many counts of the clone carrying this T cell receptor beta chain. Its antigen is not identified. Most patients and controls had Caucasian heritage. Sequencing input was equivalent genomic DNA from CVID and controls. Measured with immunoSEQ multiplex PCR; TCRdb has only the in-frame clones, and not every one. Recorded here are 40,000 to 45,000 clones, none singletons. The sample comes from a study of T cell clonality in common variable immunodeficiency. Overall study results and limits: CVID subjects shared fewer TCRbeta clones than healthy controls did. Patient heterogeneity in the CVID cohort limited correlations between repertoire features and clinical complications.

The TCR comes from a person aged 18 to 75 in good health. The specimen sequenced was peripheral blood mononuclear cells.

CDR3 region: CASKAREGDNEQFF. The CDR3 DNA, read in part, is TGTGCCAGCAAGGCGCGGGAGGGGGACAATGAG. This chain uses TRBV28 with TRBJ2-1; 9 nucleotides line up with TRBD2. The CDR3 end is not reached by the read, which stops 3 residues before it; the germline J gene fills it in. The CDR3 has 14 amino acids. The V and J ends lost 7 bases and 5 bases, in that order; junction bases with no gene match: 6. Looked up from germline, CDR1 is MDHEN and CDR2 is SYDVKM.